These T cell receptor beta chains were read from a single sample in a study of shared clonotypes between healthy human individuals. Produced via immunoSEQ multiplex PCR; TCRdb's table is partial and in-frame only. Seen here are 1.6 million or so clones, approximately 98.5% observed once, and the top ten hold 0.36%. The sequencing input was naive CD4+ T cells sorted from blood. These receptor sequences come from a man aged 30-40 years in good health. CDR3s include the opening cysteine and the closing phenylalanine or tryptophan. The D gene is left open where the match is weak. Clone size is not always given. Where it is, it says once, few, many or a class for expanded clones.

D,size,V,J,CDR3,DNA
NA,NA,TRBV6-5,TRBJ2-2,CASSYITNTGELFF,TGTGCCAGCAGTTACATAACGAACACCGGGGAGCTGTTTTTT
NA,NA,TRBV15,TRBJ2-7,CATSRGSLRLSSYEQYF,TGTGCCACCAGCAGAGGATCTTTGAGACTGAGCTCCTACGAGCAGTACTTC
NA,NA,TRBV5-1,TRBJ1-4,CASSLGQLNEKLFF,TGCGCCAGCAGCTTGGGGCAGCTTAATGAAAAACTGTTTTTT
NA,NA,TRBV6-1,TRBJ1-1,CASRGLTEAFF,TGTGCCAGCAGGGGGCTCACTGAAGCTTTCTTT
NA,NA,TRBV7-9,TRBJ1-2,CASSSSHQETYGYTF,TGTGCCAGCAGCTCCTCACATCAAGAGACATATGGCTACACCTTC
TRBD2,NA,TRBV19,TRBJ2-5,CASSLLPGGETQYF,TGTGCCAGTAGTCTTCTCCCCGGGGGGGAGACCCAGTACTTC
NA,NA,TRBV7-9,TRBJ2-7,CASSLEGGFVYEQYF,TGTGCCAGCAGCTTAGAAGGCGGGTTTGTCTACGAGCAGTACTTC
TRBD2,NA,TRBV7-9,TRBJ2-5,CASSQTAGLAHQETQYF,TGTGCCAGCAGCCAGACGGCGGGACTAGCCCACCAAGAGACCCAGTACTTC
NA,NA,TRBV7-9,TRBJ2-3,CASSILGTTTDTQYF,TGTGCCAGCAGCATCCTCGGGACCACCACAGATACGCAGTATTTT
TRBD2,NA,TRBV19,TRBJ2-7,CASSIMGGDPSSYEQYF,TGTGCCAGTAGTATCATGGGGGGGGATCCCAGCTCCTACGAGCAGTACTTC
NA,NA,TRBV7-3,TRBJ2-3,CASSLEPNTDTQYF,TGTGCCAGCAGCTTAGAACCGAACACAGATACGCAGTATTTT
NA,NA,TRBV4-3,TRBJ1-2,CASSQVGSNDRSPYGYTF,TGCGCCAGCAGCCAAGTGGGTTCCAACGACAGGAGTCCTTATGGCTACACCTTC
TRBD1,NA,TRBV5-4,TRBJ2-5,CASSSRKTGQETQYF,TGTGCCAGCAGCTCTCGTAAGACAGGGCAAGAGACCCAGTACTTC
NA,NA,TRBV21-1,TRBJ2-7,CASSKARIEQYF,TGTGCCAGCAGCAAAGCGAGAATCGAGCAGTACTTC
NA,NA,TRBV7-9,TRBJ2-7,CASSLAPTSYEQYF,TGTGCCAGCAGCTTAGCGCCCACCTCCTACGAGCAGTACTTC
NA,NA,TRBV7-8,TRBJ1-1,CASSLGAGKAHTEAFF,TGTGCCAGCAGCTTAGGGGCAGGGAAGGCGCACACTGAAGCTTTCTTT
NA,NA,TRBV5-1,TRBJ2-1,CASSLDSSYNEQFF,TGCGCCAGCAGCCTTGACAGCTCCTACAATGAGCAGTTCTTC
TRBD2,NA,TRBV4-3,TRBJ2-3,CASSLIAGGPDTQYF,TGCGCCAGCAGCCTAATAGCGGGGGGGCCAGATACGCAGTATTTT
NA,NA,TRBV6-1,TRBJ2-2,CASSVGSFTNTGELFF,TGTGCCAGCAGTGTGGGAAGTTTCACGAACACCGGGGAGCTGTTTTTT
NA,NA,TRBV5-4,TRBJ2-3,CASSLPLTDTQYF,TGTGCCAGCAGCTTGCCCCTTACAGATACGCAGTATTTT
TRBD1,NA,TRBV5-1,TRBJ2-3,CASSLADRVETDTQYF,TGCGCCAGCAGCTTGGCCGACAGGGTCGAAACAGATACGCAGTATTTT
TRBD1,NA,TRBV19,TRBJ2-5,CASSIPMVRGHETQYF,TGTGCCAGTAGTATACCGATGGTCAGGGGGCATGAGACCCAGTACTTC
NA,NA,TRBV6-6,TRBJ2-3,CASTLPGLTDTQYF,TGTGCCAGCACTCTACCCGGGCTCACAGATACGCAGTATTTT
NA,NA,TRBV7-2,TRBJ2-7,CASSKYGGMSYEQYF,TGTGCCAGCAGCAAGTATGGCGGAATGTCCTACGAGCAGTACTTC
NA,NA,TRBV5-1,TRBJ2-7,CASETGGVQYF,TGCGCCAGCGAAACCGGAGGGGTGCAGTACTTC
TRBD1,NA,TRBV5-6,TRBJ2-3,CASSRTGTSTQYF,TGTGCCAGCAGCCGGACAGGGACTTCGACGCAGTATTTT
NA,NA,TRBV14,TRBJ2-6,CASSNSGANVLTF,TGTGCCAGCAGTAATAGTGGGGCCAACGTCCTGACTTTC
NA,NA,TRBV5-4,TRBJ2-4,CASSLDGQGGNIQYF,TGTGCCAGCAGCTTGGACGGGCAGGGGGGGAACATTCAGTACTTC
NA,NA,TRBV27,TRBJ2-7,CASSSRGHEQYF,TGTGCCAGCTCGAGTCGGGGCCACGAGCAGTACTTC
NA,few,TRBV7-6,TRBJ2-5,CASGTWSETQYF,TGTGCCAGCGGGACGTGGTCCGAGACCCAGTACTTC
TRBD2,NA,TRBV18,TRBJ2-7,CASSPAGTSGSYEQYF,TGTGCCAGCTCACCAGCCGGGACTAGCGGGAGTTACGAGCAGTACTTC
TRBD2,NA,TRBV7-2,TRBJ2-1,CASSTRTSGGSYNEQFF,TGTGCCAGCAGCACCCGGACTAGCGGAGGATCCTACAATGAGCAGTTCTTC
NA,NA,TRBV5-1,TRBJ1-1,CASSLGQVNTEAFF,TGCGCCAGCAGCTTGGGGCAGGTGAACACTGAAGCTTTCTTT
NA,NA,TRBV6-5,TRBJ2-1,CASSSALYNEQFF,TGTGCCAGCAGTTCAGCGCTGTACAATGAGCAGTTCTTC
NA,NA,TRBV10-3,TRBJ2-7,CAISGGREAYEQYF,TGTGCCATCAGTGGTGGCAGGGAAGCCTACGAGCAGTACTTC
NA,NA,TRBV7-2,TRBJ2-3,CASSLVARSTDTQYF,TGTGCCAGCAGCTTAGTTGCCCGCTCCACAGATACGCAGTATTTT
TRBD2,NA,TRBV7-2,TRBJ2-7,CASSLVGWLAGVRDEQYF,TGTGCCAGCAGCTTAGTTGGTTGGCTAGCGGGAGTGAGGGACGAGCAGTACTTC
TRBD2,NA,TRBV5-1,TRBJ2-5,CASSRSGGDQETQYF,TGCGCCAGCAGCAGGTCGGGAGGTGACCAAGAGACCCAGTACTTC
NA,NA,TRBV4-1,TRBJ1-1,CASSQPPKGGFQAFF,TGCGCCAGCAGCCAACCACCCAAGGGAGGTTTTCAGGCTTTCTTT
NA,NA,TRBV2,TRBJ2-7,CASSDLQGRYEQYF,TGTGCCAGCAGTGATTTGCAGGGGAGGTACGAGCAGTACTTC
NA,NA,TRBV7-2,TRBJ2-7,CASSLVVPNYEQYF,TGTGCCAGCAGCTTAGTAGTGCCCAACTACGAGCAGTACTTC
NA,once,TRBV9,TRBJ1-2,CASSPPRSYGYTF,TGTGCCAGCAGCCCGCCCAGAAGCTATGGCTACACCTTC
NA,NA,TRBV5-1,TRBJ2-3,CASRKEASTPDTQYF,TGCGCCAGCCGTAAGGAGGCCTCGACCCCAGATACGCAGTATTTT
NA,NA,TRBV5-4,TRBJ1-3,CASSLGGMRSSSGNTIYF,TGTGCCAGCAGCTTGGGTGGGATGCGAAGCTCTTCTGGAAACACCATATATTTT
NA,NA,TRBV10-3,TRBJ1-1,CAIRQGNTEAFF,TGTGCCATCCGTCAGGGTAACACTGAAGCTTTCTTT
TRBD2,NA,TRBV19,TRBJ2-1,CASKTSGPYNEQFF,TGTGCCAGCAAGACTAGCGGCCCCTACAATGAGCAGTTCTTC
TRBD2,NA,TRBV18,TRBJ2-7,CASSRGTSGRASYEQYF,TGTGCCAGCTCACGGGGGACTAGCGGGAGGGCATCCTACGAGCAGTACTTC
NA,NA,TRBV2,TRBJ2-3,CASSMGPGTDTQYF,TGTGCCAGCAGCATGGGGCCAGGTACAGATACGCAGTATTTT
NA,once,TRBV6-1,TRBJ1-2,CASTRQDEYYGYTF,TGTGCCAGCACCAGACAGGACGAATACTATGGCTACACCTTC
TRBD2,NA,TRBV9,TRBJ2-3,CASSVGAGRGTDTQYF,TGTGCCAGCAGCGTAGGTGCCGGGAGGGGCACAGATACGCAGTATTTT
TRBD1,NA,TRBV5-4,TRBJ2-7,CASSFGTGLSEQYF,TGTGCCAGCAGTTTCGGGACAGGGCTTAGTGAGCAGTACTTC
TRBD1,NA,TRBV27,TRBJ1-5,CASSFNRGEGPQHF,TGTGCCAGCAGTTTCAACAGGGGTGAGGGGCCCCAGCATTTT
NA,once,TRBV15,TRBJ1-2,CATSRDQGSSYGYTF,TGTGCCACCAGCAGAGATCAAGGCAGCAGCTATGGCTACACCTTC
NA,once,TRBV9,TRBJ1-1,CASSVIGQGTEAFF,TGTGCCAGCAGCGTAATTGGGCAGGGGACTGAAGCTTTCTTT
NA,NA,TRBV14,TRBJ2-7,CASSQAPWTPGPYEQYF,TGTGCCAGCAGTCAAGCCCCTTGGACCCCTGGCCCCTACGAGCAGTACTTC
TRBD1,NA,TRBV5-1,TRBJ1-4,CASSFETGNGRKLFF,TGCGCCAGCAGCTTTGAGACAGGGAATGGGAGAAAACTGTTTTTT
NA,NA,TRBV18,TRBJ2-7,CASSPLRTDYEQYF,TGTGCCAGCTCACCACTTAGGACAGATTACGAGCAGTACTTC
NA,NA,TRBV11-2,TRBJ2-2,CASSINKNTGELFF,TGTGCCAGCAGCATTAACAAGAACACCGGGGAGCTGTTTTTT
TRBD1,NA,TRBV5-1,TRBJ2-1,CASRGTGVYNEQFF,TGCGCCAGCAGAGGGACAGGGGTCTACAATGAGCAGTTCTTC
NA,NA,TRBV6-1,TRBJ1-2,CASSVINYGYTF,TGTGCCAGCAGTGTCATAAACTATGGCTACACCTTC